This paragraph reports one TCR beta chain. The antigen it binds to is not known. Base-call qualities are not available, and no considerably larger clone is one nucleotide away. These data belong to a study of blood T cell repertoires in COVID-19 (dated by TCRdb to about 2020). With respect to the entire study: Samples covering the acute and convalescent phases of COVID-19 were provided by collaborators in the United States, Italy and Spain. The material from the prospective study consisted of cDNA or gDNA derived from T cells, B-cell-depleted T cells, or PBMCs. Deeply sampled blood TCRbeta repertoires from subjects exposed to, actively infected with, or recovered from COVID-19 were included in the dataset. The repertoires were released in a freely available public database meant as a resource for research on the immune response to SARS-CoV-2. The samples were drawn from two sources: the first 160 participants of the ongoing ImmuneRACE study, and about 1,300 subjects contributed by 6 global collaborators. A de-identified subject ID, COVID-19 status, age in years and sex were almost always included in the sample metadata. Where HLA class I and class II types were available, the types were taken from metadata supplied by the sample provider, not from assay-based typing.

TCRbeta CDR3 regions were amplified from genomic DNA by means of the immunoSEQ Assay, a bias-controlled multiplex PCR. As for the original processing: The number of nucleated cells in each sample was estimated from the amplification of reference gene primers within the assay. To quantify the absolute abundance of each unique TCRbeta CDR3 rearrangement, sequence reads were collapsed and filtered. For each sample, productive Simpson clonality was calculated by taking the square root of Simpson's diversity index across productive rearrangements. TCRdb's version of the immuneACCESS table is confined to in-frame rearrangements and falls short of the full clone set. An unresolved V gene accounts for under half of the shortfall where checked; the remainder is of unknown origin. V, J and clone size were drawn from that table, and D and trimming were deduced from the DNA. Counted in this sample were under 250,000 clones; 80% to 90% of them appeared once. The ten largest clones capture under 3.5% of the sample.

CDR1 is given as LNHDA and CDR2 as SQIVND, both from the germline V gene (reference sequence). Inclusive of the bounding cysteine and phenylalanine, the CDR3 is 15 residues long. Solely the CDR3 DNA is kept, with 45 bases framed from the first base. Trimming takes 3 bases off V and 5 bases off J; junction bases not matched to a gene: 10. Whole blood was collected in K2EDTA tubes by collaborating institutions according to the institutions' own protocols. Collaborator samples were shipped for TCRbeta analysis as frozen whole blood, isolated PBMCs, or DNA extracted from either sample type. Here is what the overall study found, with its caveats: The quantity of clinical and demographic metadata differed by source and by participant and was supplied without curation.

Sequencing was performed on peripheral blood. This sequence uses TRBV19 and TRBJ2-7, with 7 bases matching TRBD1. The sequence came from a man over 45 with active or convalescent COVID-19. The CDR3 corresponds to CASSIDRVGSDEQYF. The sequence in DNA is TGTGCCAGTAGTATCGACAGGGTCGGCAGCGACGAGCAGTACTTC.